These T cell receptor beta chains were read from a single sample in a study of cytomegalovirus exposure and HLA in healthy donors. This table comes from immunoSEQ multiplex PCR, and its TCRdb copy is limited to in-frame clones, with some not included. This table has 95,000 to 150,000 clones, about 75% appearing once. Input material: PBMCs. The source is a man between 60 and 75 years old in good health and CMV-seropositive. The CDR3 runs from the conserved cysteine through the conserved F or W. The D gene is left open where the match is weak. Clone size is not always given. Where it is, it says once, few, many or a class for expanded clones.

J	size	D	V	DNA	CDR3
TRBJ2-5	few	-	TRBV2	TGTGCCAGCAGCTTGGGGAGGGAGACCCAGTACTTC	CASSLGRETQYF
TRBJ1-1	-	-	TRBV11-3	TGTGCCAGCAGCTTAGCCCGGTACACTGAAGCTTTCTTT	CASSLARYTEAFF
TRBJ2-5	-	TRBD2	TRBV7-9	TGTGCCAGCACCCCACGGGGGGAGGAGACCCAGTACTTC	CASTPRGEETQYF
TRBJ1-5	-	TRBD1	TRBV30	TGTGCCTGGAGTCAGGGGGGCGATCAGCCCCAGCATTTT	CAWSQGGDQPQHF
TRBJ1-2	-	-	TRBV6-4	TGTGCCAGCAGTGACCAGGGGCACTATGGCTACACCTTC	CASSDQGHYGYTF
TRBJ2-7	-	-	TRBV7-3	TGTGCCAGCAGCCCAAGGGCGGGAAAAGACGAGCAGTACTTC	CASSPRAGKDEQYF
TRBJ2-7	-	-	TRBV5-1	TGCGCCAGCAGCTTGGCCGACAGAGCAGACTACGAGCAGTACTTC	CASSLADRADYEQYF
TRBJ2-2	-	TRBD2	TRBV5-1	TGCGCCAGCAGCTGGGCGGGGGGCACCGGGGAGCTGTTTTTT	CASSWAGGTGELFF
TRBJ2-7	-	TRBD2	TRBV19	TGTGCCAGTAGTATACTCCTAGCGGCGACCTACGAGCAGTACTTC	CASSILLAATYEQYF
TRBJ2-1	-	TRBD2	TRBV5-4	TGTGCCAGCAGCTTGCTAGCGGGGGATGGGGATGAGCAGTTCTTC	CASSLLAGDGDEQFF
TRBJ2-2	few	TRBD1	TRBV5-6	TGTGCCAGCAGCTTGCCAGACAGGGGCGCGGCCGGGGAGCTGTTTTTT	CASSLPDRGAAGELFF
TRBJ1-3	-	-	TRBV9	TGTGCCAGCAGCGCAGAGACAGGAAACACCATATATTTT	CASSAETGNTIYF
TRBJ1-5	-	-	TRBV23-1	TGCGCCAGCAGTGGCAGGCAGCGCAATCAGCCCCAGCATTTT	CASSGRQRNQPQHF
TRBJ2-2	few	TRBD2	TRBV28	TGTGCCAGCGCTAATGGCGGGGGGAGCTGGCTAGCGGACACCGGGGAGCTGTTTTTT	CASANGGGSWLADTGELFF
TRBJ2-7	-	-	TRBV6-1	TGTGCCAGCAGTGCCGACAGGACCTCCTACGAGCAGTACTTC	CASSADRTSYEQYF
TRBJ1-2	-	TRBD1	TRBV5-1	TGCGCCAGCAGCTTGGGACAGGGGAGGGGACACACCTTC	CASSLGQGRGHTF
TRBJ1-2	few	TRBD1	TRBV6-5	TGTGCCAGCAGTTACCGGGACAGCGGAACCTATGGCTACACCTTC	CASSYRDSGTYGYTF
TRBJ2-1	-	-	TRBV12-5	TGTGCTAGTGGTTTGGACAGGGGACTTGGGGATGAGCAGTTCTTC	CASGLDRGLGDEQFF
TRBJ1-6	-	-	TRBV2	TGTGCCAGCAGTGAGACGGACAGATACCGCTGGGGTTCACCCCTCCACTTT	CASSETDRYRWGSPLHF
TRBJ1-1	few	-	TRBV18	TGTGCCAGCTCAGAGGGATCCACTGAAGCTTTCTTT	CASSEGSTEAFF
TRBJ2-1	-	-	TRBV15	TGTGCCACCAGCAGAGATCGGGGGGCGAGGTCCTACAATGAGCAGTTCTTC	CATSRDRGARSYNEQFF
TRBJ1-2	-	TRBD1	TRBV28	TGTGCCAGCGTGGTACAGGGGTTTGGCTACACCTTC	CASVVQGFGYTF
TRBJ2-5	-	TRBD2	TRBV19	TGTGCCAGTAGTATTCTAGCGGGAGAGACCCAGTACTTC	CASSILAGETQYF
TRBJ2-2	-	-	TRBV6-1	TGTGCCAGCAGTGAAGGGAGGGACACCGGGGAGCTGTTTTTT	CASSEGRDTGELFF
TRBJ1-4	few	-	TRBV30	TGTGCCTGGAGTGCTAGGGAGGGACTGTTTTTT	CAWSAREGLFF
TRBJ1-2	-	TRBD1	TRBV28	TGTGCCAGCAGTTTTCACACGGGACAGGCCAACTATGGCTACACCTTC	CASSFHTGQANYGYTF
TRBJ2-7	few	TRBD1	TRBV2	TGTGCCAGCAGGGACAGGGGTCCCGAGCAGTACTTC	CASRDRGPEQYF
TRBJ2-5	-	-	TRBV6-5	TGTGCCAGCAGTTACTCGAGGGGGGGACGGGAGACCCAGTACTTC	CASSYSRGGRETQYF
TRBJ2-6	-	-	TRBV7-8	TGTGCCTGCAGCTCCAACAGGGCAGCCGGGGCCAACGTCCTGACTTTC	CACSSNRAAGANVLTF
TRBJ1-2	-	-	TRBV5-6	TGTGCCAGCAGCCTGTGGACGGCCGGGCGGGACTATGGCTACACCTTC	CASSLWTAGRDYGYTF
TRBJ2-7	-	-	TRBV5-1	TGCGCCAGCAGTTTCTTGGCGGGTGCAACCTACGAGCAGTACTTC	CASSFLAGATYEQYF
TRBJ2-5	-	TRBD1	TRBV2	TGTGCCAGCGGCGGACAGGTGAAAGAGACCCAGTACTTC	CASGGQVKETQYF
TRBJ2-7	-	-	TRBV19	TGTGCCAGTAGTATCGATCAGGCCTACGAGCAGTACTTC	CASSIDQAYEQYF
TRBJ2-7	-	TRBD1	TRBV6-6	TGTGCCAGCCGGACAGGGTACAGCAGCTACGAGCAGTACTTC	CASRTGYSSYEQYF
TRBJ2-3	-	-	TRBV7-9	TGTGCCAGCAGCCCCCAGGGTAGCACAGATACGCAGTATTTT	CASSPQGSTDTQYF
TRBJ1-1	-	-	TRBV5-1	TGCGCCAGCAGCTATCTAGCCGGGGTGAACACTGAAGCTTTCTTT	CASSYLAGVNTEAFF
TRBJ1-5	-	-	TRBV9	TGTGCCAGCAGCGGGTCCGGGGGTAGCAATCAGCCCCAGCATTTT	CASSGSGGSNQPQHF